The 17 T cell receptor beta chains presented below share a single source sample, sequenced in a study of low-dose radiotherapy and immunotherapy resistance in tumors. The time point here: before trial treatment. TRAV and TRBV primers primed cDNA for both TCRalpha and TCRbeta. TCRs underwent around 18 PCR cycles of amplification with a constant-region primer and V-primer adapter. TCRdb re-called the reads through MiXCR, storing one row per CDR3 protein. This table has 80,000 to 95,000 distinct CDR3 sequences, roughly a tenth appearing once. Source: PBMCs, taken before treatment. These TCRs come from a male donor with prostate cancer.

This clonotype came up many times. The genes are TRBV6-6 and TRBJ1-6; D is possibly TRBD1 (6 bases). The V end was cut by 2 bases, the J end by 6 bases, with 11 bases between. The V gene's germline CDR1 is MNHNY and CDR2 SVGAGI (reference sequence). The CDR3 is 15 residues long. This CDR3 reads CASSYGQGLNSPLHF. CDR3 DNA sequence: TGTGCCAGCAGTTACGGTCAGGGGCTTAATTCACCCCTCCACTTT.

This clonotype was picked up many times. The chain has TRBV2 and TRBJ2-5; possibly TRBD2 for D (6 bases). CDR1 SNHLY and CDR2 FYNNEI come from the germline V gene. The CDR3 spans 14 residues. The V end was cut by 7 bases, the J end by 2 bases, with 14 bases between. This CDR3 is CASISGGLQETQYF. Here the CDR3 DNA reads TGTGCCAGCATTAGCGGAGGACTGCAAGAGACCCAGTACTTC.

There are many counts of this clonotype. The chain links TRBV21-1 to TRBJ1-3; the table's D call of TRBD1 was not tested on the DNA. TRBV21-1 is flagged as a pseudogene. The CDR3 is 19 amino acids. The CDR3 here is CASSKAGTGGDCSGNTIYF. The CDR3 DNA follows: TGTGCCAGCAGCAAAGCCGGGACAGGGGGTGATTGCTCTGGAAACACCATATATTTT.

This clonotype was counted many times. The chain employs TRBV4-3 and TRBJ1-1, with D uncertain. V gave up 0 bases and J gave up 10 bases, with 15 bases separating them. This CDR3 region has 14 residues. Germline values: CDR1 LGHNA, CDR2 YSLEER. The CDR3 DNA sequence: TGCGCCAGCAGCCAAGAAGTAGTTCGCCAGAGAGCTTTCTTT. Protein sequence: CASSQEVVRQRAFF.

This clonotype was observed at least ten times. The gene calls are TRBV14 and TRBJ2-5; possibly TRBD2 for D (6 bases). Germline V gene data show CDR1 as SGHDN and CDR2 as FVKESK. Trimming shortened V by 3 bases and J by 2 bases, and 13 bases separated the two germline ends. This CDR3 region has 15 residues. The CDR3 is CASSQRWAGQETQYF. Written as DNA, the CDR3 is TGTGCCAGCAGCCAGAGGTGGGCGGGACAAGAGACCCAGTACTTC.

This clonotype showed up many times. The rearrangement uses TRBV19 and TRBJ2-2, with TRBD1 matching over 8 bases. Germline V gene sequence: CDR1 LNHDA, CDR2 SQIVND (reference sequence). V dropped 4 bases and J dropped 1; count of bases not matched to a gene: 2. The CDR3 has 15 amino acids. This CDR3 reads CASSNGQGNTGELFF. CDR3 nucleotides: TGTGCCAGTAGTAACGGACAGGGGAACACCGGGGAGCTGTTTTTT.

Ten or more counts support this clonotype. The genes are TRBV19 and TRBJ2-1; 9 nucleotides agree with TRBD1. The V and J ends lost 6 bases and 3 bases, in that order; junction bases with no gene match: 9. Germline V gives CDR1 LNHDA, CDR2 SQIVND (reference sequence). CDR3 length: 16 amino acids. DNA for the CDR3: TGTGCCAGTAGCAAGACCGGACAGGGGATCTACAATGAGCAGTTCTTC. Residues: CASSKTGQGIYNEQFF.

Ten or more counts support this clonotype. The chain joins TRBV10-3 to TRBJ1-2, with no clear D. This CDR3 contains 14 residues. Germline CDR1 ENHRY, CDR2 SYGVKD. V lost 2 bases, J lost 2 bases, and 9 bases lay in between. The CDR3, as DNA: TGTGCCATCAGTGAGCTCGGCGGAAACTATGGCTACACCTTC. This codes for CAISELGGNYGYTF.

This clonotype has a count of ten or more. The chain employs TRBV28 and TRBJ2-1, with 9 bases fitting TRBD2. The CDR3 spans 17 residues. Trimming cost V 5 bases and J 0 bases; bases outside gene matches: 8. Germline assignment: CDR1 MDHEN and CDR2 SYDVKM. CDR3 region: CASSGTGLANSYNEQFF. The CDR3 region has the DNA TGTGCCAGCAGTGGGACGGGACTAGCAAACTCCTACAATGAGCAGTTCTTC.

In its sample, this clonotype was seen many times. The chain combines TRBV3-1 with TRBJ2-7; D is possibly TRBD2 (5 bases). The CDR3 spans 17 residues. Germline assignment: CDR1 LGHDT and CDR2 YNNKEL (reference sequence). Trimming left V 0 bases short and J 2 bases short, with 17 bases between. This CDR3 reads CASSQDSQRLIPYEQYF. DNA of the CDR3: TGTGCCAGCAGCCAAGATAGTCAGCGGCTCATACCCTACGAGCAGTACTTC.

This clonotype has ten or more counts. Here the CDR3 DNA reads TGTGCCAGCAGTGGGACTCACGGCACTGAAGCTTTCTTT. Translation gives CASSGTHGTEAFF. The gene calls are TRBV25-1 and TRBJ1-1; no clear D. Per germline, CDR1 MGHDK and CDR2 SYGVNS. V lost 4 bases and J 4 bases, leaving 10 bases between the germline ends. The CDR3 runs 13 residues.

The table lists this clonotype with many counts. The chain combines TRBV19 with TRBJ2-2; no definite D call. Germline CDR1 is LNHDA and CDR2 is SQIVND (reference sequence). The V end lost 3 bases, the J end lost 1 base, and 6 bases lay between the germline ends. The CDR3 totals 14 residues. CDR3 in DNA: TGTGCCAGTAGTATTACGGGGAACACCGGGGAGCTGTTTTTT. It yields the protein CASSITGNTGELFF.

This clonotype was counted at least ten times. The chain carries TRBV24-1 and TRBJ1-5, with D maybe TRBD1 (6 bases). V lost 4 bases and J lost 0, with 12 bases in between. Germline values: CDR1 KGHDR, CDR2 SFDVKD. The CDR3 runs to 16 residues. The CDR3 DNA sequence: TGTGCCACCAGTGACTGGACAGTTTATAGCAATCAGCCCCAGCATTTT. Its translation is CATSDWTVYSNQPQHF.

This clonotype was counted many times. The gene calls are TRBV20-1 and TRBJ2-7, with D perhaps matching TRBD2 (5 bases). V was cut by 5 bases and J by 2 bases, with 13 bases left in between. Germline V gene data show CDR1 as DFQATT and CDR2 as SNEGSKA (reference sequence). This CDR3 contains 13 residues. CDR3 nucleotide sequence: TGCAGTGCTCCGGAGTTCGGGACCTACGAGCAGTACTTC. It encodes CSAPEFGTYEQYF.

This clonotype has a count of ten or more. The V call is TRBV28, the J call TRBJ2-3; D remains ambiguous. The V gene lost 6 bases and the J gene lost 1 base, with 11 bases spanning the gap. The CDR3 spans 14 residues. In germline, CDR1 is MDHEN, CDR2 SYDVKM. CDR3 in amino acids: CASSPHGGTDTQYF. The CDR3 DNA sequence: TGTGCCAGCAGCCCGCATGGGGGCACAGATACGCAGTATTTT.

This clonotype occurred many times. The chain links TRBV5-1 to TRBJ1-4, with 7 bases aligning to TRBD1. The CDR3 spans 18 residues. Trimming removed 1 base from V and 0 bases from J; junction bases left unmatched: 9. Germline V gene sequence: CDR1 SGHRS, CDR2 YFSETQ. The CDR3 DNA sequence: TGCGCCAGCAGCTTGTCCCCTGGGACAGCAACAACTAATGAAAAACTGTTTTTT. Its protein product is CASSLSPGTATTNEKLFF.

This clonotype was observed at least ten times. The chain couples TRBV28 to TRBJ2-7, with a possible D match to TRBD1 (6 bases). This CDR3 contains 15 residues. The germline CDR1 and CDR2 sequences are MDHEN and SYDVKM. V shed 6 bases and J shed 1 base, with 16 bases lying between them. This chain's CDR3 is CASRRQVIGSYEQYF. The CDR3 DNA sequence: TGTGCCAGCAGGCGACAGGTGATTGGGTCCTACGAGCAGTACTTC.